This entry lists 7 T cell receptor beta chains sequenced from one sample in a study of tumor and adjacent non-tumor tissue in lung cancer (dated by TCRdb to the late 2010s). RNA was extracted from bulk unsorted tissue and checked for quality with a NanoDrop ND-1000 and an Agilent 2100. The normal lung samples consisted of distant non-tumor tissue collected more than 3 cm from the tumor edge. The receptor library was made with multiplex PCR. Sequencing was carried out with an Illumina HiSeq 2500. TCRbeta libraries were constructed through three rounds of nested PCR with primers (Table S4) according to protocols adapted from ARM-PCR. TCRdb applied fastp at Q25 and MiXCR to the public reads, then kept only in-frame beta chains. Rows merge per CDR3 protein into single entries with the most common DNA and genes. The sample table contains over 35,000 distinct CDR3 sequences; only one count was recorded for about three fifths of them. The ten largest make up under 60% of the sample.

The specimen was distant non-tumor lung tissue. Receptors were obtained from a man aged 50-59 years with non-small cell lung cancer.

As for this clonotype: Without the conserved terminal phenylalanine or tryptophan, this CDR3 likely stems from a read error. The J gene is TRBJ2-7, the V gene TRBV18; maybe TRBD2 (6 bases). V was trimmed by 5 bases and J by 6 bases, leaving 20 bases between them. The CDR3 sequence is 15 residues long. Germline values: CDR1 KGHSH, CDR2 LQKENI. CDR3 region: CASSSINQNGGEQYY. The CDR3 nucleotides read TGTGCCAGCTCATCAATAAATCAAAACGGGGGCGAGCAGTACTAC.

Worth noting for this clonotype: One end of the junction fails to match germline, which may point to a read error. The CDR3 sequence: CANSTNGLGRQTQCF. DNA of the CDR3: TGTGCCAACAGTACGAATGGACTGGGGAGACAGACCCAGTGCTTC. The chain employs TRBV6-6 and TRBJ2-5; D could derive from TRBD1 or TRBD2 (5 bases each). This CDR3 contains 15 residues. Looked up from germline, CDR1 is MNHNY and CDR2 is SVGAGI (reference sequence).

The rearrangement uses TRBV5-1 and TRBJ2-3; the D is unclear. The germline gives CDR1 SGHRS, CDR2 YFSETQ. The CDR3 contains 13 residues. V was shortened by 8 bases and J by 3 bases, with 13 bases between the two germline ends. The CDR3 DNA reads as TGCGCCAGTCGAACATGGGGAACAGATACGCAGTATTTT. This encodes CASRTWGTDTQYF.

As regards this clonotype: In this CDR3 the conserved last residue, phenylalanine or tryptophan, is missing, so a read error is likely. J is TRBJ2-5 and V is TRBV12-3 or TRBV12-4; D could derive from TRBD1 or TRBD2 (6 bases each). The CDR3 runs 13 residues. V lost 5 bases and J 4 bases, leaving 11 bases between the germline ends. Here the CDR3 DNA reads TGTGCCAGCAGTCTCGGAGGGGGAGAGACCCAGTACTTG. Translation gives CASSLGGGETQYL.

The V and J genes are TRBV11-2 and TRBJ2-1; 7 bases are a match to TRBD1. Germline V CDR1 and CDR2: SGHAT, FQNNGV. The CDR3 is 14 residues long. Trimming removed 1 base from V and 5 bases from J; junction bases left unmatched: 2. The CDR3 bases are TGTGCCAGCAGCTTAGGGGACAGAAACAATGAGCAGTTCTTC. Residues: CASSLGDRNNEQFF.

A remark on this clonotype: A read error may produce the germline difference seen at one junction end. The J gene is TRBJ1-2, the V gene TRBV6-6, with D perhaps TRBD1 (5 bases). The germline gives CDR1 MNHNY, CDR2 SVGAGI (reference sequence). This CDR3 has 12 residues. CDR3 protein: CAGGGVDYGHTF. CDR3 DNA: TGTGCGGGGGGTGGCGTAGATTATGGCCACACCTTC.

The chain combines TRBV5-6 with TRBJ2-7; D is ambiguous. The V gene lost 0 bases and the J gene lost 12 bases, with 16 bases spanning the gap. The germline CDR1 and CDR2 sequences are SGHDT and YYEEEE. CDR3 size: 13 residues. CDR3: CASSLGMDREVYF. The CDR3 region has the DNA TGTGCCAGCAGCTTGGGAATGGACCGCGAGGTGTACTTC. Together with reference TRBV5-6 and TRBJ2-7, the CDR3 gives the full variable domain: DAGVTQSPTHLIKTRGQQVTLRCSPKSGHDTVSWYQQALGQGPQFIFQYYEEEERQRGNFPDRFSGHQFPNYSSELNVNALLLGDSALYLCASSLGMDREVYFGPGTRLTVT.